The 14 T cell receptor beta chains reported below all come from one sample, sequenced in a study of blood T cell repertoires in COVID-19. The table came from immunoSEQ multiplex PCR; TCRdb's copy has only in-frame clones and leaves some out. This table holds about 190,000 clones, more than 75% found once. The specimen sequenced was peripheral blood. All receptors derive from a human donor in a cohort sampled during active COVID-19.

Only one count was recorded for this clone. This chain joins TRBV10-3 and TRBJ1-1; D not certain. This CDR3 has 15 residues. Germline CDR1 ENHRY, CDR2 SYGVKD. V was clipped by 4 bases and J by 4 bases, with 16 bases between them. As DNA, the CDR3 is TGTGCCATCAGTGCTCCCCCCGGGGTGGGCACTGAAGCTTTCTTT. The encoded protein is CAISAPPGVGTEAFF.

V usage is TRBV24-1 and J usage is TRBJ1-1; TRBD1 agrees at 10 bases. This CDR3 is built from 15 residues. Germline assignment: CDR1 KGHDR and CDR2 SFDVKD. The V and J ends lost 7 bases and 3 bases, in that order; junction bases with no gene match: 7. The CDR3 region is CATSGTGAGDTEAFF. The CDR3 DNA sequence: TGTGCCACCAGCGGGACAGGGGCCGGAGACACTGAAGCTTTCTTT.

This clone was picked up a small number of times. The chain combines TRBV4-3 with TRBJ1-2; a possible D gene is TRBD1 (5 bases). Deletions cut 4 bases from V and 8 bases from J, with 26 bases between. The CDR3 extends over 17 amino acids. CDR1 LGHNA and CDR2 YSLEER come from the germline V gene. The CDR3 loop is CASSPGGAVLAFDGYTF. In DNA, the CDR3 is TGCGCCAGCAGCCCCGGTGGGGCGGTGCTGGCCTTTGACGGCTACACCTTC.

This chain uses TRBV6-1 with TRBJ2-1, with TRBD2 as a possible D gene (5 bases). The CDR3 is 15 residues long. CDR1 and CDR2 (germline): MNHNS, SASEGT. V was trimmed by 1 base and J by 2 bases, leaving 9 bases between them. CDR3: CASSEGRGTYNEQFF. The CDR3 bases are TGTGCCAGCAGTGAAGGACGGGGTACCTACAATGAGCAGTTCTTC.

The CDR3 spells CASSLLLAGGLPPDTQYF. CDR3 nucleotides: TGCGCCAGCAGCTTGCTGCTAGCGGGAGGACTACCCCCAGATACGCAGTATTTT. This sequence joins TRBV5-1 and TRBJ2-3; 11 positions match TRBD2. V gave up 1 base and J gave up 4 bases; unmatched junction bases: 11. CDR1 SGHRS and CDR2 YFSETQ come from the germline V gene. The CDR3 loop spans 18 amino acids.

In its sample, this clone was seen once. V gene TRBV5-6 combines with J gene TRBJ2-1, with D perhaps matching TRBD1 (6 bases). V shed 4 bases and J shed 0 bases, with 14 bases lying between them. The CDR3 runs to 16 residues. CDR1 is SGHDT, CDR2 YYEEEE, per germline. CDR3 coding DNA: TGTGCCAGCAGCAAACGACAGGCAGACTCCTACAATGAGCAGTTCTTC. It codes for CASSKRQADSYNEQFF. The variable domain in full, completed from reference TRBV5-6 and TRBJ2-1, reads DAGVTQSPTHLIKTRGQQVTLRCSPKSGHDTVSWYQQALGQGPQFIFQYYEEEERQRGNFPDRFSGHQFPNYSSELNVNALLLGDSALYLCASSKRQADSYNEQFFGPGTRLTVL.

The chain recombines TRBV19 with TRBJ1-6; possible D gene TRBD1, 5 bases. V dropped 9 bases and J dropped 7 bases, with 16 bases sitting between them. CDR3 length: 14 amino acids. Germline values: CDR1 LNHDA, CDR2 SQIVND (reference sequence). This CDR3 is CASTQDMSNSPLHF. In nucleotides, the CDR3 is TGTGCCAGCACCCAGGACATGTCGAATTCACCCCTCCACTTT.

The J gene is TRBJ2-5, the V gene TRBV6-4; TRBD1 aligns across 8 bases. The CDR3 covers 13 residues. Germline assignment: CDR1 MRHNA and CDR2 SNTAGT. Losses at the gene ends were 4 bases for V and 4 bases for J; bases not matched to a gene: 2. CDR3 nucleotides: TGTGCCAGCAGTGCTGACAGGGGAGAGACCCAGTACTTC. Encoded protein: CASSADRGETQYF.

The chain is built from TRBV10-3 and TRBJ1-1; perhaps TRBD1 as D (6 bases). This CDR3 region has 14 residues. Germline assignment: CDR1 ENHRY and CDR2 SYGVKD. Trimming took off 11 bases at V and 3 bases at J, with 19 bases between the two ends. The CDR3 spells CAASGETGYTEAFF. CDR3 bases: TGTGCCGCGAGTGGGGAAACAGGGTACACTGAAGCTTTCTTT.

V is TRBV14 and J is TRBJ2-3; D may be TRBD2 (6 bases). The CDR3 spans 16 residues. The germline V gene encodes CDR1 SGHDN and CDR2 FVKESK. The V gene lost 2 bases and the J gene lost 1 base, with 13 bases spanning the gap. CDR3 residues: CASSQLAGRGTDTQYF. The CDR3 DNA reads as TGTGCCAGCAGCCAACTCGCGGGGCGCGGCACAGATACGCAGTATTTT.

The gene calls are TRBV9 and TRBJ1-1, with 7 nucleotides matching TRBD1. Germline assignment: CDR1 SGDLS and CDR2 YYNGEE. This CDR3 comprises 17 residues. Germline trimming cut 0 bases from V and 1 base from J; bases unmatched to any gene: 9. The CDR3 region has the DNA TGTGCCAGCAGCGTAGGCGAGGGTAAGGGGGCGAACACTGAAGCTTTCTTT. Its translation is CASSVGEGKGANTEAFF. Supplemented by reference TRBV9 and TRBJ1-1, the full variable domain reads DSGVTQTPKHLITATGQRVTLRCSPRSGDLSVYWYQQSLDQGLQFLIQYYNGEERAKGNILERFSAQQFPDLHSELNLSSLELGDSALYFCASSVGEGKGANTEAFFGQGTRLTVV.

This clone was counted once. V usage is TRBV4-3 and J usage is TRBJ2-1, with TRBD2 matching over 16 bases. V shed 3 bases and J 0 bases; nucleotides not matched to a gene: 5. Germline CDR1 is LGHNA and CDR2 is YSLEER. The CDR3 loop spans 19 amino acids. CDR3 nucleotide sequence: TGCGCCAGCAGCCAGGGACTAGCGGGGGGGGCAAGCTCCTACAATGAGCAGTTCTTC. Its protein is CASSQGLAGGASSYNEQFF.

This rearrangement joins TRBV19 to TRBJ1-6; tentative D call: TRBD1 (5 bases). Germline assignment: CDR1 LNHDA and CDR2 SQIVND (reference sequence). This CDR3 has 13 amino acids. The V and J ends lost 11 bases and 10 bases respectively, with 18 bases between them. The CDR3 sequence: CAAGQPGSSPLHF. In DNA form, the CDR3 reads TGTGCCGCGGGGCAGCCCGGGTCGTCACCCCTCCACTTT.

The V and J genes are TRBV19 and TRBJ1-1; D is uncertain. CDR1 and CDR2 from the germline V gene are LNHDA and SQIVND (reference sequence). With 8 bases removed from V and 3 bases from J, the gap between germline ends came to 10 bases. This CDR3 is 12 amino acids long. The chain's CDR3 is CASSLGDTEAFF. Here the CDR3 DNA reads TGTGCCAGTTCTCTCGGGGACACTGAAGCTTTCTTT.